These 27 T cell receptor beta chains were all obtained from the same sample, sequenced in a study of shared T cell receptors in the human thymus. Only in-frame clones appear in the TCRdb table, and some are missing; sequencing was by immunoSEQ multiplex PCR. The sample yields hundreds of thousands of clones, about 89% seen once. The sample was also linked to a second study, of human thymus T cells.

The specimen sequenced was thymocytes. The receptors derive from a boy less than two years old with a congenital heart defect.

The chain's CDR3 is CASSQVYGGSNQPQHF. The CDR3, as DNA: TGCGCCAGCAGCCAAGTATACGGGGGAAGCAATCAGCCCCAGCATTTT. The chain recombines TRBV4-3 with TRBJ1-5; tentatively, D is TRBD1 (5 bases). The CDR3 loop spans 16 amino acids. Trimming took off 1 base at V and 1 base at J, with 11 bases between the two ends. Germline CDR1 reads LGHNA; CDR2 reads YSLEER.

This clone appeared once. The chain is built from TRBV25-1 and TRBJ2-1; TRBD2 matches 12 bases. Germline CDR1 MGHDK, CDR2 SYGVNS. V lost 5 bases and J lost 3; bases outside the gene matches: 5. This CDR3 contains 16 residues. CDR3 sequence (DNA): TGTGCCAGCAGTAATCTAGCGGGAGGGTACTACAATGAGCAGTTCTTC. Encoded protein: CASSNLAGGYYNEQFF.

This chain uses TRBV19 with TRBJ1-1; D not certain. CDR1 and CDR2 from the germline V gene are LNHDA and SQIVND (reference sequence). The CDR3 is 17 amino acids. The ends were cut back, 1 base at V and 3 bases at J, with 18 bases in the middle. The CDR3 sequence is CASSIARRGGRDTEAFF. CDR3 DNA: TGTGCCAGTAGTATAGCCCGCCGTGGAGGGCGGGACACTGAAGCTTTCTTT.

In its sample, this clone was seen once. The same CDR3 can be traced to other DNA sequences in this sample. The chain joins TRBV5-1 to TRBJ2-3; TRBD2 matches at 11 bases. In germline, CDR1 is SGHRS, CDR2 YFSETQ. J lost 4 bases, V lost 4 bases, and 8 bases had no gene match. The CDR3 spans 16 residues. This CDR3 reads CASSLLTSGSADTQYF. The CDR3 bases are TGCGCCAGCAGCCTCCTTACTAGCGGGAGTGCAGATACGCAGTATTTT.

The chain employs TRBV5-1 and TRBJ2-5, with 8 bases identical to TRBD1. Trimming took 3 bases from V and 3 from J; bases not matched to a gene: 7. Germline V gives CDR1 SGHRS, CDR2 YFSETQ. This CDR3 spans 15 amino acids. CDR3 region: CASSSAGGLEETQYF. The CDR3 nucleotides are TGCGCCAGCAGCTCCGCAGGGGGCTTGGAAGAGACCCAGTACTTC.

V and J are TRBV29-1 and TRBJ2-2; the match to TRBD1 covers 8 bases. This CDR3 has 14 residues. Germline assignment: CDR1 SQVTM and CDR2 ANQGSEA. V shed 7 bases and J 5 bases; nucleotides not matched to a gene: 9. The CDR3 DNA reads as TGCAGCGCAAATGACAGGGGTGGGACCGGGGAGCTGTTTTTT. It codes for CSANDRGGTGELFF.

The chain uses TRBV30 and TRBJ1-2; TRBD1 aligns across 8 bases. The J segment lost 2 bases and the V segment lost 0 bases, leaving 17 bases of the junction unmatched. Germline CDR1 GTSNPN, CDR2 SVGIG (reference sequence). The CDR3 is made up of 19 amino acids. The CDR3 loop is CAWSVSYFIGQGGNYGYTF. The CDR3 nucleotides read TGTGCCTGGAGTGTATCGTATTTTATAGGACAGGGCGGAAACTATGGCTACACCTTC.

The chain links TRBV9 to TRBJ2-2, with TRBD1 matching 8 bases. The germline gives CDR1 SGDLS, CDR2 YYNGEE. This CDR3 has 18 amino acids. Trimming cost V 0 bases and J 3 bases; bases outside gene matches: 10. In nucleotides, the CDR3 is TGTGCCAGCAGCGTAGGAGGATGGACAGGGACGGACACCGGGGAGCTGTTTTTT. Residues: CASSVGGWTGTDTGELFF.

The rearrangement uses TRBV20-1 and TRBJ1-1; D remains ambiguous. The CDR3 contains 11 residues. The V end lost 6 bases, the J end lost 3 bases, and 8 bases lay between the germline ends. Germline loops: CDR1 DFQATT, CDR2 SNEGSKA (reference sequence). In DNA, the CDR3 is TGCAGTGCGCGGAGGGACACTGAAGCTTTCTTT. Its protein product is CSARRDTEAFF.

J is TRBJ2-1 and V is TRBV4-1; 14 bases are shared with TRBD2. V lost 2 bases to trimming and J lost 0 bases; unmatched junction nucleotides: 3. The CDR3 covers 18 residues. From germline, CDR1 is MGHRA and CDR2 YSYEKL. The CDR3 sequence is CASSQLGTSGSSYNEQFF. DNA of the CDR3: TGCGCCAGCAGCCAACTCGGGACTAGCGGGAGCTCCTACAATGAGCAGTTCTTC.

The chain recombines TRBV12-2 with TRBJ2-1; the D call in the table, TRBD2, was not verified against the DNA. TRBV12-2 represents a pseudogene. The CDR3 is 15 amino acids. CDR3 nucleotide sequence: TGTGCAAGTCGCTTAGCGGGGGGACTAGTCTGTGAGCAGTTCTTC. It codes for CASRLAGGLVCEQFF.

The J gene is TRBJ2-3, the V gene TRBV27, with D maybe TRBD1 (6 bases). Trimming took off 2 bases at V and 2 bases at J, with 14 bases between the two ends. Germline V gene sequence: CDR1 MNHEY, CDR2 SMNVEV (reference sequence). The CDR3 has 16 residues. This CDR3 reads CASSLTSGAITDTQYF. The CDR3 nucleotides read TGTGCCAGCAGTTTAACCTCAGGGGCGATCACAGATACGCAGTATTTT.

This chain joins TRBV30 and TRBJ1-3, with D perhaps TRBD1 (6 bases). This CDR3 has 14 residues. Trimming took off 4 bases at V and 0 bases at J, with 10 bases between the two ends. Germline V gene lookup returns CDR1 GTSNPN and CDR2 SVGIG (reference sequence). The DNA for the CDR3 is TGTGCCTGGAATGACAGGCACTCTGGAAACACCATATATTTT. Protein: CAWNDRHSGNTIYF.

The V and J genes are TRBV5-4 and TRBJ2-5, with a weak D call TRBD1 (6 bases). The length of the CDR3 is 13 residues. The germline V and J ends were trimmed by 0 bases and 3 bases, with 6 bases remaining between them. The V gene's germline CDR1 is SGHNT and CDR2 YYREEE (reference sequence). CDR3 nucleotide sequence: TGTGCCAGCAGCTTGGGACAGGAAGAGACCCAGTACTTC. Its translation is CASSLGQEETQYF. Full variable domain (rest looked up from reference TRBV5-4 and TRBJ2-5): ETGVTQSPTHLIKTRGQQVTLRCSSQSGHNTVSWYQQALGQGPQFIFQYYREEENGRGNFPPRFSGLQFPNYSSELNVNALELDDSALYLCASSLGQEETQYFGPGTRLLVL.

The chain links TRBV10-1 to TRBJ2-7, with 8 bases fitting TRBD1. Germline CDR1 WNHNN, CDR2 SYGVQD (reference sequence). V shed 7 bases, J shed 3 bases, and the junction held 2 bases outside the gene matches. The CDR3 loop spans 12 amino acids. CDR3 DNA: TGCGCCAGCACTGACAGGGGCTACGAGCAGTACTTC. Protein sequence: CASTDRGYEQYF.

This clone was observed a handful of times. V gene TRBV7-9 combines with J gene TRBJ2-1; 8 positions match TRBD2. Germline assignment: CDR1 SEHNR and CDR2 FQNEAQ (reference sequence). J was trimmed by 8 bases and V by 4 bases; bases with no gene match: 13. The CDR3 totals 16 residues. The CDR3 DNA is TGTGCCAGCAGCTCCACAGCGGGAGTCGGGACCGATGAGCAGTTCTTC. Translating gives CASSSTAGVGTDEQFF.

The count of this clone is one. This sequence joins TRBV14 and TRBJ2-7; TRBD2 matches at 13 bases. V dropped 3 bases and J dropped 3; count of bases not matched to a gene: 23. This CDR3 spans 22 amino acids. CDR1 is SGHDN, CDR2 FVKESK, per germline. Written as DNA, the CDR3 is TGTGCCAGCAGCCAGACCGGGACAGGGGCGACTAGCGGGAGGCTAGGATACTACGAGCAGTACTTC. It codes for CASSQTGTGATSGRLGYYEQYF.

The chain uses TRBV14 and TRBJ1-6; D remains unclear. The CDR3 extends over 15 amino acids. Germline assignment: CDR1 SGHDN and CDR2 FVKESK. Trimming cost V 1 base and J 9 bases, with 13 bases left between them. CDR3 DNA: TGTGCCAGCAGCCAAGGGGCGACAATAGGTTCACCCCTCCACTTT. It yields the protein CASSQGATIGSPLHF.

The chain links TRBV6-5 to TRBJ2-5; D gene ambiguous. The J call is in doubt because the DNA end fits TRBJ2-7 better. Germline V gene sequence: CDR1 MNHEY, CDR2 SVGAGI. The CDR3 runs 15 residues. This CDR3 is CASNPPPETNYEQYF. DNA of the CDR3: TGTGCCAGCAACCCGCCCCCAGAAACAAACTACGAGCAGTACTTC.

The chain combines TRBV13 with TRBJ2-7; D gene ambiguous. Trimming stripped 2 bases from V and 0 bases from J, with 17 bases between. The CDR3 is 17 residues long. Germline values: CDR1 PRHDT, CDR2 FYEKMQ (reference sequence). The CDR3 loop is CASSLRSKRRYSYEQYF. The CDR3 bases are TGTGCCAGCAGCTTAAGGAGCAAACGGCGCTACTCCTACGAGCAGTACTTC.

This clone appeared once. The chain combines TRBV25-1 with TRBJ2-1; D is undetermined. Per the germline V gene, CDR1 is MGHDK and CDR2 is SYGVNS. V was shortened by 1 base and J by 4 bases, with 8 bases between the two germline ends. The CDR3 runs 14 residues. The CDR3, as DNA: TGTGCCAGCAGTGAATTAGACATATACAATGAGCAGTTCTTC. This sequence encodes CASSELDIYNEQFF.

This chain links TRBV10-1 with TRBJ1-5; 9 positions agree with TRBD1. J lost 2 bases, V lost 8 bases, and 7 bases had no gene match. The CDR3 sequence is 15 residues long. Germline assignment: CDR1 WNHNN and CDR2 SYGVQD (reference sequence). CDR3 DNA sequence: TGCGCCAGCGGAGGACAGGGGATGCGCAATCAGCCCCAGCATTTT. Amino acids: CASGGQGMRNQPQHF.

This clone was observed a handful of times. V is TRBV9 and J is TRBJ2-2, with a possible D match to TRBD2 (7 bases). The CDR3 has 19 amino acids. V was shortened by 0 bases and J by 5 bases, with 23 bases between the two germline ends. CDR1 is SGDLS and CDR2 is YYNGEE in the germline V gene. The CDR3 nucleotides read TGTGCCAGCAGCGTAGGTTGGTGGGAGGGGGAAAACTCGACCGGGGAGCTGTTTTTT. Protein sequence: CASSVGWWEGENSTGELFF.

The rearrangement uses TRBV27 and TRBJ1-4, with TRBD1 identical over 7 bases. Germline CDR1 reads MNHEY; CDR2 reads SMNVEV (reference sequence). With V trimmed by 5 bases and J by 4 bases, 4 bases remained unmatched. The CDR3 loop spans 14 amino acids. The CDR3 is CASSQGESNEKLFF. The DNA of the CDR3 is TGTGCCAGCAGTCAGGGGGAGAGTAATGAAAAACTGTTTTTT. The whole variable domain, remainder taken from reference TRBV27 and TRBJ1-4, is EAQVTQNPRYLITVTGKKLTVTCSQNMNHEYMSWYRQDPGLGLRQIYYSMNVEVTDKGDVPEGYKVSRKEKRNFPLILESPSPNQTSLYFCASSQGESNEKLFFGSGTQLSVL.

The chain recombines TRBV6-1 with TRBJ2-5, with TRBD1 as a possible D gene (6 bases). The CDR3 sequence is 15 residues long. Trimming left V 8 bases short and J 1 base short, with 17 bases between. The germline V gene has CDR1 MNHNS and CDR2 SASEGT. CDR3 in amino acids: CASGPTGRVQETQYF. CDR3 bases: TGTGCCAGCGGACCCACAGGGCGGGTCCAAGAGACCCAGTACTTC.

This chain uses TRBV28 with TRBJ2-3; a possible D gene is TRBD1 (9 bases). The CDR3 loop spans 18 amino acids. V was pared by 7 bases and J by 0 bases, with 23 bases between. Germline V gene data show CDR1 as MDHEN and CDR2 as SYDVKM. The CDR3 DNA reads as TGTGCCAGCAAAGGAACCCGGGGGGGACAGGGTAGCACAGATACGCAGTATTTT. It yields the protein CASKGTRGGQGSTDTQYF.

J is TRBJ2-1 and V is TRBV27; 8 bases are a match to TRBD2. The V and J ends lost 4 bases and 6 bases, in that order; junction bases with no gene match: 11. The CDR3 is 16 residues long. Looked up from germline, CDR1 is MNHEY and CDR2 is SMNVEV (reference sequence). The CDR3 region has the DNA TGTGCCAGCAGTTCGCAACCGGGACTAGGTGTCAATGAGCAGTTCTTC. Amino acids: CASSSQPGLGVNEQFF.